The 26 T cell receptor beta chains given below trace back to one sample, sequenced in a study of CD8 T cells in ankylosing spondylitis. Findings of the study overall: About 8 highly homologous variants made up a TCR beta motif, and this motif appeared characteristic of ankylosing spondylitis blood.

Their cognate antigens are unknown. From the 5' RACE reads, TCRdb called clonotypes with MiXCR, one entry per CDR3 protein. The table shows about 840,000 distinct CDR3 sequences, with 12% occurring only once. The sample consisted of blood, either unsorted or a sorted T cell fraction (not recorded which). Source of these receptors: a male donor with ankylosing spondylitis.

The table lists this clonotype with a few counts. Here the CDR3 reads CSARPGGWGSGTEAFF. The CDR3 coding sequence is TGCAGTGCCCGCCCAGGAGGTTGGGGGTCGGGAACTGAAGCTTTCTTT. J is TRBJ1-1 and V is TRBV20-1, with D perhaps TRBD1 (5 bases). V lost 6 bases and J 5 bases, leaving 25 bases between the germline ends. The CDR3 runs 16 residues. Germline V gene sequence: CDR1 DFQATT, CDR2 SNEGSKA (reference sequence).

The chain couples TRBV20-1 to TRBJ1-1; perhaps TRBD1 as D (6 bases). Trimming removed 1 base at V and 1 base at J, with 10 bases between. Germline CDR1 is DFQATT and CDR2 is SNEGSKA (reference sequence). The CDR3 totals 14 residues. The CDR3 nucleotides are TGCAGTGCTAGAGCAGGAGGGGGGAACACTGAAGCTTTCTTT. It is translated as CSARAGGGNTEAFF.

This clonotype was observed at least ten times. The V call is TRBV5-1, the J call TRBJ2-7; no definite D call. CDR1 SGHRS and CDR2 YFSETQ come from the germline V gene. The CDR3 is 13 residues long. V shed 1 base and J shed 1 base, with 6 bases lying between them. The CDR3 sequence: CASSLFSSYEQYF. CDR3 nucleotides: TGCGCCAGCAGCTTGTTCAGTTCCTACGAGCAGTACTTC.

The CDR3 DNA is TGTGCCAGCAGGTTTTATAGCACAGATACGCAGTATTTT. Translated, it gives CASRFYSTDTQYF. This sequence joins TRBV12-3 or TRBV12-4 and TRBJ2-3; the D is unclear. The CDR3 extends over 13 amino acids. Deletions cut 6 bases from V and 0 bases from J, with 7 bases between.

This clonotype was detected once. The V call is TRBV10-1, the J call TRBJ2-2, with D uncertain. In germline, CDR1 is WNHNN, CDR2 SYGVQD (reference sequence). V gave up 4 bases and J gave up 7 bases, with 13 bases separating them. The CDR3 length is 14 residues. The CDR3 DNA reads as TGCGCCAGCAGTGTTCGTCCCACTGGCGGGGAGCTGTTTTTT. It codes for CASSVRPTGGELFF.

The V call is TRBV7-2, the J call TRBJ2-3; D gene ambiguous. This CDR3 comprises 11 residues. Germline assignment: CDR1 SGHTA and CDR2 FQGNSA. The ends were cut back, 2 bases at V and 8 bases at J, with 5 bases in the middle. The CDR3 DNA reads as TGTGCCAGCAGCTTAATCCTTACGCAGTATTTT. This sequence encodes CASSLILTQYF.

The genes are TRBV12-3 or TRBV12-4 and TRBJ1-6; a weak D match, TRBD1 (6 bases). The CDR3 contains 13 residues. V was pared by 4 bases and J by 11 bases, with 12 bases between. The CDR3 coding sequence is TGTGCCAGCAGTTCAACAGGGATGGCACCCCTCCACTTT. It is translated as CASSSTGMAPLHF.

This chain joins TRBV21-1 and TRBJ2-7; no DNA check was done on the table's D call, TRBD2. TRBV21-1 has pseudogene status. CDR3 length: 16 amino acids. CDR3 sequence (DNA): TGTGCCAGCAGCCCTCATAGGAGGGCGAGCGCCTACGAGCAGTACTTC. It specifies CASSPHRRASAYEQYF.

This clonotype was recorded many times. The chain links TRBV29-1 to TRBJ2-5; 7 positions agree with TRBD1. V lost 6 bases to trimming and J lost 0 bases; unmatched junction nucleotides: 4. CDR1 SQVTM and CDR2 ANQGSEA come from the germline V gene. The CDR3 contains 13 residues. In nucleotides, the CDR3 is TGCAGCGTGGCCGGGACAGACCAAGAGACCCAGTACTTC. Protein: CSVAGTDQETQYF.

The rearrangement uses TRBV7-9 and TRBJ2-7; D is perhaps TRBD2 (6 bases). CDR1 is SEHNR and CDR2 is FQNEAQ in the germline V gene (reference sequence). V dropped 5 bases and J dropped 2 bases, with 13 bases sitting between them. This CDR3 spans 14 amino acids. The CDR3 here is CASSMQRATYEQYF. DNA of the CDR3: TGTGCCAGCAGCATGCAGCGGGCCACCTACGAGCAGTACTTC.

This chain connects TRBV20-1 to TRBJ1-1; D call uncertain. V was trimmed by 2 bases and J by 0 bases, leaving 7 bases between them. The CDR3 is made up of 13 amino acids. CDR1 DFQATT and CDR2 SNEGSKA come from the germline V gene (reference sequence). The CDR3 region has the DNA TGCAGTGCTAGAAACGGCATGAACACTGAAGCTTTCTTT. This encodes CSARNGMNTEAFF.

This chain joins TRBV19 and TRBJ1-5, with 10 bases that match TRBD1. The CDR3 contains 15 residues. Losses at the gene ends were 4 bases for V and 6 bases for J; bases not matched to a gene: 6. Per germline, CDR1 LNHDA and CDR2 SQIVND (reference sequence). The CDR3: CASSTHGTGVQPQHF. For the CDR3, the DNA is TGTGCCAGTAGTACCCACGGGACAGGGGTTCAGCCCCAGCATTTT.

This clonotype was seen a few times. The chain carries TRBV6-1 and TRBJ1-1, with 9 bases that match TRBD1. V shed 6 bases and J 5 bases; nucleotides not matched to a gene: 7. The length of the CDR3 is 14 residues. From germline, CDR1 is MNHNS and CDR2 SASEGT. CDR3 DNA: TGTGCCAGCAGGAACACAGGGGGCAAGACTGAAGCTTTCTTT. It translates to CASRNTGGKTEAFF.

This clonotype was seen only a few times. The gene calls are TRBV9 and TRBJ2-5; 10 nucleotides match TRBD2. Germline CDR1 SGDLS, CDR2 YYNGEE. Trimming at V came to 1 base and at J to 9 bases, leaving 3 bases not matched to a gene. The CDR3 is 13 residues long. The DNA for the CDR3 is TGTGCCAGCAGCGTAACTAGCGGGGAGTCCCAGTACTTC. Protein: CASSVTSGESQYF.

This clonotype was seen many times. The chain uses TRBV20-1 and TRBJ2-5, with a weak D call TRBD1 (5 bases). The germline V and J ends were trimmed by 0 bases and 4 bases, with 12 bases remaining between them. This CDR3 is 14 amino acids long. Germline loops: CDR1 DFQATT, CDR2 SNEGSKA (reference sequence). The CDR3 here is CSARDMQGLETQYF. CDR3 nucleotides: TGCAGTGCTAGAGATATGCAGGGTCTAGAGACCCAGTACTTC.

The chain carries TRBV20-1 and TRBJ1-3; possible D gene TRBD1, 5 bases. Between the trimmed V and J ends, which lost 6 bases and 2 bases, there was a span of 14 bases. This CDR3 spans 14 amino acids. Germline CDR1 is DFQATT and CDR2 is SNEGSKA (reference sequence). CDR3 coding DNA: TGCAGTGCAGGACCCGGGACCCCTGGAAACACCATATATTTT. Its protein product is CSAGPGTPGNTIYF.

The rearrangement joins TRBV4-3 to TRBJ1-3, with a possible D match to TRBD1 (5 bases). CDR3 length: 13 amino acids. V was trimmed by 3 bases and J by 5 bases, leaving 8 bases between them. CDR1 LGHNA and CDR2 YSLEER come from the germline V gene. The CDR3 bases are TGCGCCAGCAGCCAGGGGGAACGAAACACCATATATTTT. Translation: CASSQGERNTIYF.

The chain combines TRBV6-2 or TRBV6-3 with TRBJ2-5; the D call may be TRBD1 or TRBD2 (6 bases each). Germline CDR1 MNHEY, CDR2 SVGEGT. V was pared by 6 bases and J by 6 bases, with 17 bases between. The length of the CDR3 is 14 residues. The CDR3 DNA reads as TGTGCCAGCAGGACCTCGGGGGCTGGACAGACCCAGTACTTC. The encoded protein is CASRTSGAGQTQYF.

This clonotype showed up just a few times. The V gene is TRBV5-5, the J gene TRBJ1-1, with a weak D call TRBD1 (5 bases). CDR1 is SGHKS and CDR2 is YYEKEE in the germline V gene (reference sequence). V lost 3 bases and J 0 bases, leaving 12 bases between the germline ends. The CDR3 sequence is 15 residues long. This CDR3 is CASSWIQEMNTEAFF. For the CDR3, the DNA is TGTGCCAGCAGCTGGATACAGGAGATGAACACTGAAGCTTTCTTT.

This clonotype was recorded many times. The CDR3 nucleotides read TGCAGCGTTGGACTCATAACCGGCGAGACCCAGTACTTC. Its protein product is CSVGLITGETQYF. This chain uses TRBV29-1 with TRBJ2-5, with D unclear. Looked up from germline, CDR1 is SQVTM and CDR2 is ANQGSEA. V was shortened by 4 bases and J by 5 bases, with 14 bases between the two germline ends. The CDR3 consists of 13 residues. Filled out from reference TRBV29-1 and TRBJ2-5, the complete variable domain reads SAVISQKPSRDICQRGTSLTIQCQVDSQVTMMFWYRQQPGQSLTLIATANQGSEATYESGFVIDKFPISRPNLTFSTLTVSNMSPEDSSIYLCSVGLITGETQYFGPGTRLLVL.

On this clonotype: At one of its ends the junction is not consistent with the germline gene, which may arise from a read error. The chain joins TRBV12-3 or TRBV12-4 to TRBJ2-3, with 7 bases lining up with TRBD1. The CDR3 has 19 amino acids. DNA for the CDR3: TGTGCCTGCAGAAACGGCAGGGGGTCGTGGTCCGGTAGCACAGATACGCAGTATTTT. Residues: CACRNGRGSWSGSTDTQYF.

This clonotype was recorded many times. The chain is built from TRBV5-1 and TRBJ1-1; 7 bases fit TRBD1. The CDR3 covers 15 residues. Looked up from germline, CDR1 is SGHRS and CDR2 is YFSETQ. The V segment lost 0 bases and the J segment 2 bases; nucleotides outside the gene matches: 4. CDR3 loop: CASSLGDRDNTEAFF. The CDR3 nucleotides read TGCGCCAGCAGCTTGGGAGACAGGGATAACACTGAAGCTTTCTTT.

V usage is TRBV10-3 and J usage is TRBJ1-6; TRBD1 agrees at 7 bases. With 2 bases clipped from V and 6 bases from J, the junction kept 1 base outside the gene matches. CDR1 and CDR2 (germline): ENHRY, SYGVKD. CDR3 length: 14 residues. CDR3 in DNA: TGTGCCATCAGTGAGGACAGGGCTAATTCACCCCTCCACTTT. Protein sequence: CAISEDRANSPLHF.

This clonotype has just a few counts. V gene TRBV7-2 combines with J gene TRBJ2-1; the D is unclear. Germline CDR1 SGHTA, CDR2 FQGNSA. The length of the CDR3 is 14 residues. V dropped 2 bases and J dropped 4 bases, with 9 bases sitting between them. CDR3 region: CASSLHRVYNEQFF. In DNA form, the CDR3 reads TGTGCCAGCAGCTTACACAGAGTATACAATGAGCAGTTCTTC.

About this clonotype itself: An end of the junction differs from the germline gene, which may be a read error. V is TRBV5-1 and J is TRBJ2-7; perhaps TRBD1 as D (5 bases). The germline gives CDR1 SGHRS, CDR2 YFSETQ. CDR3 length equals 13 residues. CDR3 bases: TGCGTCAGCAGCCCCCAAGGGGCATACGAGCAGTACTTC. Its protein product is CVSSPQGAYEQYF.

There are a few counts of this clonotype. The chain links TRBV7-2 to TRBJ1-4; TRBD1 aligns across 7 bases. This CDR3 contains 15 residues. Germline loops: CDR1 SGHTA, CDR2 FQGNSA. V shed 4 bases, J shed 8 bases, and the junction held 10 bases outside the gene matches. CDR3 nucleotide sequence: TGTGCCAGCAGCTACCAGACAGGGCTGAACGAAAAACTGTTTTTT. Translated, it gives CASSYQTGLNEKLFF. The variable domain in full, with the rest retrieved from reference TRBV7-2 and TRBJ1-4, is GAGVSQSPSNKVTEKGKDVELRCDPISGHTALYWYRQSLGQGLEFLIYFQGNSAPDKSGLPSDRFSAERTGGSVSTLTIQRTQQEDSAVYLCASSYQTGLNEKLFFGSGTQLSVL.